These T cell receptor beta chains were read from a single sample in a study of cytotoxic CD8 clonotypes in ibrutinib-treated CLL. Sequencing used immunoSEQ multiplex PCR; TCRdb keeps in-frame clones, though not all of them. The sample has 55,000 to 80,000 clones; around 52% are singletons. Here the sequenced sample was PBMCs, taken after 12 months of ibrutinib treatment. These receptor sequences come from a human donor with chronic lymphocytic leukemia. Each CDR3 is given without its conserved first and last residue.

cdr3_aa v_call cdr3_length j_call
ASSLRLGEPQH TRBV5-4 11 TRBJ1-5
SVEGRRNRNTEAF TRBV29-1 13 TRBJ1-1
ASSQIGLAGERETQY TRBV7-8 15 TRBJ2-5
ASSRLAGVGEQY TRBV18 12 TRBJ2-7
ASSLRTGAEQF TRBV28 11 TRBJ2-1
ASSIGTDLRTQY TRBV19 12 TRBJ2-5
AVRGQTNYGYT TRBV10-3 11 TRBJ1-2
ACKAGSYNEQF TRBV30 11 TRBJ2-1
ASSLDGFGNQPQH TRBV5-1 13 TRBJ1-5
ASSLGGSETQY TRBV5-4 11 TRBJ2-5
SVEVGGSGDEQF TRBV29-1 12 TRBJ2-1
ASSMSGGYGYT TRBV27 11 TRBJ1-2
ASSFTGGAGGELF TRBV7-9 13 TRBJ2-2